The source of this T cell receptor beta chain is a study of T cells in Graves' hyperthyroidism and ophthalmopathy. This CDR3 has 15 residues. The V and J ends lost 3 bases and 0 bases, in that order; junction bases with no gene match: 6. Germline lookup yields CDR1 SGDLS and CDR2 YYNGEE. This clonotype was observed a handful of times. For the diagnoses, clinical symptoms, serum thyroxine and TRAb, thyroid ultrasound and orbital computed tomography were used. The authors obtained PBMCs from over 7.5 ml of fresh peripheral blood. There were TCR beta CDR3 regions amplified from RNA transcripts. First-round RT-PCR of the TCR CDR3 relied on the HTBI primer set. TCRdb recomputed calls from the multiplex PCR reads with MiXCR, one row per CDR3 protein. The data show 300,000 to 450,000 distinct CDR3 sequences, approximately 17% seen once.

The TCR comes from a man aged 18 to 30 with Graves' ophthalmopathy. The rearrangement links TRBV9 to TRBJ2-7; 7 bases fit TRBD2. Sequencing used blood. This CDR3 reads CASSETSESSYEQYF. Written as DNA, the CDR3 is TGTGCCAGCAGCGAAACTAGCGAGAGCTCCTACGAGCAGTACTTC.